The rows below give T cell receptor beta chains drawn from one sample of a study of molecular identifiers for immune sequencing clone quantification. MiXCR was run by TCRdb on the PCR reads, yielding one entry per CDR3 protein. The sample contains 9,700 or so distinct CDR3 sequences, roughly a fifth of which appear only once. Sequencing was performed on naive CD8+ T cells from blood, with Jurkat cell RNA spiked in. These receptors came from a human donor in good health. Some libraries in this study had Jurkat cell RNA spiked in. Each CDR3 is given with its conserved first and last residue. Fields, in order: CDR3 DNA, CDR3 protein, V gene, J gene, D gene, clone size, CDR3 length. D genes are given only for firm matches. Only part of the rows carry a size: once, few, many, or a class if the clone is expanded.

DNA: TGCGCCAGCAGCCAAGCTTTCGGGTTGGGGATGAACACTGAAGCTTTCTTT
CDR3: CASSQAFGLGMNTEAFF
V: TRBV4-3
J: TRBJ1-1
D: .
size: many
length: 17

DNA: TGCAGTGCCCTTCCTGGGACCGGGGAGCTGTTTTTT
CDR3: CSALPGTGELFF
V: TRBV20-1
J: TRBJ2-2
D: .
size: many
length: 12

DNA: TGTGCCAGCAGTTTCAACAACCCCACAGATACGCAGTATTTT
CDR3: CASSFNNPTDTQYF
V: TRBV27
J: TRBJ2-3
D: .
size: medium-sized
length: 14

DNA: TGTGCCAGCAGTCCTACAGGGGGGCCCCTCCCAGATACGCAGTATTTT
CDR3: CASSPTGGPLPDTQYF
V: TRBV28
J: TRBJ2-3
D: TRBD1
size: .
length: 16

DNA: TGTGCCAGCAGTTGGGGGGAGGGACTTGAAGCTTTCTTT
CDR3: CASSWGEGLEAFF
V: TRBV27
J: TRBJ1-1
D: .
size: many
length: 13

DNA: TGCAGTGCCCCGTCCAGGGGGCGGGTCGGGGTCTACAATGAGCAGTTCTTC
CDR3: CSAPSRGRVGVYNEQFF
V: TRBV20-1
J: TRBJ2-1
D: TRBD1
size: many
length: 17

DNA: TGTGCCAGCGGCCCGACCTCCCACGAGCAGTACTTC
CDR3: CASGPTSHEQYF
V: TRBV27
J: TRBJ2-7
D: .
size: medium-sized
length: 12

DNA: TGTGCCAGCAGTTTGGGGAATCAGCCCCAGCATTTT
CDR3: CASSLGNQPQHF
V: TRBV12-3/TRBV12-4
J: TRBJ1-5
D: .
size: medium-sized
length: 12

DNA: TGCAGCGTCCAGACGGCAGCATCCTACGAGCAGTACTTC
CDR3: CSVQTAASYEQYF
V: TRBV29-1
J: TRBJ2-7
D: .
size: medium-sized
length: 13

DNA: TGCGCCAGCAGCCCTACCATGGGCACCGATTGGGAGCAGTACTTC
CDR3: CASSPTMGTDWEQYF
V: TRBV4-1
J: TRBJ2-7
D: .
size: many
length: 15